The sequence of this T cell receptor (beta chain) was determined in a study of blood T cells in healthy people across ages (dated by TCRdb to about 2015). With respect to the entire study: Template switching captured roughly one uniquely barcoded TCR beta cDNA molecule per two T cells in model experiments. Age-related changes in TCR beta repertoire diversity were measured in the study by deep sequencing normalized with unique cDNA molecular identifiers. The donors were divided into four age groups: young (average roughly 17 years), middle-aged (approximately 41), aged (about 61) and long-lived (82). To avoid experimental bias, donors of different ages were distributed randomly across sequencing lanes. For two donors (one aged 18 to 29 and one aged 80 or older), the study analyzed two additional independent replicas of 1 million unique cDNA reads from the same blood draw. Here is what the overall study found, with its caveats: Compared with the aged group, the long-lived group had more naive CD4+ T cells, fewer expanded clones and increased TCR diversity, suggesting age selection. A strong correlation was found between observed TCR beta diversity and the percentage of naive T cells measured by flow cytometry. Bulk unsorted PBMC profiling prevented conclusive comparison of naive and antigen-experienced compartments. Because donor CMV infection status was unknown, age-related changes in expanded clonotypes were potentially confounded. Estimates of total diversity based on one million sequenced T cells were considered lower bounds and underestimates. As age increased, observed TCR beta diversity per million T cells dropped in a roughly linear way, and a significant reduction was already evident by age around 41.

The donors were some 36 Caucasian individuals from Russia, aged roughly 6 to 100 years, who were systemically healthy. Each donor gave ten milliliters of peripheral blood, collected into EDTA-treated Vacutainer tubes. Ficoll-Paque density-gradient centrifugation was used to isolate PBMCs, with at least 6 million per sample. Total RNA, at least 6 micrograms per sample, was extracted from PBMCs with Trizol reagent. For every donor, flow cytometry on a PBMC aliquot measured the percentage of naive CD45RAhigh/CD27high T cells. Library preparation employed 5' RACE. The listed sequencing device is Illumina HiSeq 2500. The second PCR ran for about 7 to 11 cycles and used a J-beta primer mix along with a sample-barcoded 5' primer. A unique molecular identifier was introduced onto each TCR beta cDNA molecule by a template-switch 5' adaptor carrying 12 random nucleotides. Each sample yielded at least 2.5 million CDR3-containing paired-end reads. All of the RNA was converted into first-strand cDNA using the Mint cDNA synthesis kit, with a TRBC-specific oligonucleotide serving as the primer. Following uracil-DNA glycosylase treatment, all cDNA underwent a first 18-cycle PCR with the universal primers M1SS and BC2_uni_R. The original methods were these. Normalization of each sample was performed by random selection of 1 million high-quality reads, each carrying a distinct molecular identifier. Reads with shared molecular identifiers were discarded instead of being binned into consensus sequences. CDR3 identification, clonotype clustering and error correction used MiTCR with a Q25 quality threshold and the strictest error-elimination algorithm. Lower-bound total TCR beta diversity was estimated with a nonparametric unseen species model using Euler transformation. TCRdb handled the public reads itself, with Q25 trimming in fastp and clone calling in MiXCR, and kept productive beta chains. Each entry merges the rows of one CDR3 protein and shows their most common DNA and genes. The V and J calls and clone size are TCRdb's, not the authors'. The sample profile shows approximately 810,000 distinct CDR3 sequences; around 36% of them were found once. The top ten clonotypes cover 10% to 15% of the sample.

The germline V gene yields SGHRS for CDR1 and YFSETQ for CDR2. The CDR3 holds 14 amino acids from the cysteine to the phenylalanine. CDR3 DNA only is kept here, 42 bases in frame from base 1. V lost 1 base and J lost 7 bases; the stretch between them is 15 bases long. This clonotype was picked up many times. Its antigen remains undetermined. Per-base qualities were not stored, and no clone one base away is much larger. Input material: blood. This sequence originates from a man younger than 30 in good health. Rearrangement joined TRBV5-1 to TRBJ2-7; the D gene identity is not certain. Here is the DNA: TGCGCCAGCAGCTTGAGAAGGTTAACGGAAGAGCAGTACTTC. Protein translation: CASSLRRLTEEQYF.